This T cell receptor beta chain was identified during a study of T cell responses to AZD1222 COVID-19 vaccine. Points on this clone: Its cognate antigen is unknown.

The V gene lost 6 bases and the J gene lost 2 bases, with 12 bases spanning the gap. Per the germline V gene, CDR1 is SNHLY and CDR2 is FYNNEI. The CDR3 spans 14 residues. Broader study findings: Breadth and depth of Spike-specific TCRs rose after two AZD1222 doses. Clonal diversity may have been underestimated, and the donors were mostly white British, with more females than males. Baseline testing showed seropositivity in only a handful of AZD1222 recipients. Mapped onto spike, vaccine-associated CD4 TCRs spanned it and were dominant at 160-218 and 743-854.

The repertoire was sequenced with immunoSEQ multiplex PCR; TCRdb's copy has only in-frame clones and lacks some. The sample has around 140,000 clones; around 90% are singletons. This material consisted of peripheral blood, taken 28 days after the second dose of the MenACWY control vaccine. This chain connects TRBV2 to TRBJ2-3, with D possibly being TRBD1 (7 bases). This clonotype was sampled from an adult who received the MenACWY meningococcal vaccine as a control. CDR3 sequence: CASRTGTDTDTQYF. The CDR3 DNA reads TGTGCCAGCAGGACAGGGACTGACACAGATACGCAGTATTTT.